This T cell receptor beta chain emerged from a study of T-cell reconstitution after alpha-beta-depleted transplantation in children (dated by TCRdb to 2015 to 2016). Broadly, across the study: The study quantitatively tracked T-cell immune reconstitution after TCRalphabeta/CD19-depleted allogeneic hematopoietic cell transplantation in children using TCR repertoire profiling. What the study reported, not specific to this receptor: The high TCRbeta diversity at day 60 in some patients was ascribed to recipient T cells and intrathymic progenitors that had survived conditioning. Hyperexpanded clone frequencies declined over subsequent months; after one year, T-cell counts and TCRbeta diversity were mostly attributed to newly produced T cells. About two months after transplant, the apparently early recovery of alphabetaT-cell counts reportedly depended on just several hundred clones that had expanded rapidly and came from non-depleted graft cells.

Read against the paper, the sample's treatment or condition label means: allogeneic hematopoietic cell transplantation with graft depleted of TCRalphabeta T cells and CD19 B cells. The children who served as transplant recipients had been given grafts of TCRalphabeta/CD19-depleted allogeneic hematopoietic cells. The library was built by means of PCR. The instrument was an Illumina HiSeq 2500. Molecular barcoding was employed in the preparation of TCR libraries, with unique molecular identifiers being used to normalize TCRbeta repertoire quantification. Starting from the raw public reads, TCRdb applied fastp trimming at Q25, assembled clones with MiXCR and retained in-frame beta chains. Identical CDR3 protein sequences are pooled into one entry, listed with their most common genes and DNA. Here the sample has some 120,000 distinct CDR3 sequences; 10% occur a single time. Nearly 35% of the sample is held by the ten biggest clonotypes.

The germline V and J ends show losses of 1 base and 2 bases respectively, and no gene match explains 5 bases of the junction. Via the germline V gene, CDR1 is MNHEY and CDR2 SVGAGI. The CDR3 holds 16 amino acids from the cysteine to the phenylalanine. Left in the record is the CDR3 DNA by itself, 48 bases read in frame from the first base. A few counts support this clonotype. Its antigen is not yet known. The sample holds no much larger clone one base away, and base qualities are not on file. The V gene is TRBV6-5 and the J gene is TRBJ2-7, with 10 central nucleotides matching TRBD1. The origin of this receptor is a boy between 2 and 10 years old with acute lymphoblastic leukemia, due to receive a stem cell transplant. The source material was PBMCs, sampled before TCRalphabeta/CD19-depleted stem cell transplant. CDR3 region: CASSYLAGTGAYEQYF. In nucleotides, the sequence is TGTGCCAGCAGTTACTTAGCCGGGACAGGGGCCTACGAGCAGTACTTC.